Described below is a single T cell receptor (beta chain) sequence and its context. This sample also contains other DNA sequences that code for the same CDR3. Study processing details: Researchers report that nucleated cell counts were estimated from reference gene primer amplification. Sequencing was performed with immunoSEQ multiplex PCR; in TCRdb, only in-frame clones are kept and a portion is missing. For V, J and clone size, that table is used; D and trimming come from the DNA. Here the sample spans fewer than 200,000 clones, about 85% being singletons. Trimming pared 1 base from V and 0 bases from J, leaving 7 bases between. The length of the CDR3 is 16 residues. The germline CDR1 and CDR2 sequences are LGHNA and YNFKEQ. This sample was taken from a study of blood T cell repertoires in COVID-19. Overall study: The origin of the acute and convalescent COVID-19 samples was the United States, Italy and Spain. The cDNA or gDNA used as material had been derived from T cells, B-cell-depleted T cells, or PBMCs.

Sequencing was done on a sample of peripheral blood. The sequence came from a man aged 55-75 years who had recovered from COVID-19. V gene TRBV4-2 combines with J gene TRBJ2-6, with D perhaps TRBD2 (5 bases). The CDR3 protein is CASSQAGSSGANVLTF. Written as DNA, the CDR3 is TGTGCCAGCAGCCAAGCTGGGAGCTCTGGGGCCAACGTCCTGACTTTC.